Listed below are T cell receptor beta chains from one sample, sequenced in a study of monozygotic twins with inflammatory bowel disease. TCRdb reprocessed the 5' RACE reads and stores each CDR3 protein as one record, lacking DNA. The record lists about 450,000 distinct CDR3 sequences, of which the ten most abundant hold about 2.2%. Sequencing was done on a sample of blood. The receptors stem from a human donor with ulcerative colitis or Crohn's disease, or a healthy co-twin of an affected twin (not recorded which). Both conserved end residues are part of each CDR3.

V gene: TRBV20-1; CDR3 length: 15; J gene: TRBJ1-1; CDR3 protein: CSASPSTGTNTEAFF
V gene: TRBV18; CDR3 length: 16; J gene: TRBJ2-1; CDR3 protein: CASSAMTGSSYNEQFF
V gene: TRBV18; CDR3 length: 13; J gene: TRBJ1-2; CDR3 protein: CASSRGQSYGYTF
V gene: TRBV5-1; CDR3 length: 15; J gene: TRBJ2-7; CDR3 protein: CASSPGQGIRYEQYF
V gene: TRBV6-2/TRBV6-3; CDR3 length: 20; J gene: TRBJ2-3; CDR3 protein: CASSYSLGSGRRTSTDTQYF
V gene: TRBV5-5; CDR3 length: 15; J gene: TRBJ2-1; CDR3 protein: CASSAPGAFSNEQFF
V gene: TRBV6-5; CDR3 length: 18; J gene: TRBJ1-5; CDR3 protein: CASSYKNPGQGARQPQHF
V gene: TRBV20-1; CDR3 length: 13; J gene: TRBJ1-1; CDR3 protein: CSAGPFRGTEAFF
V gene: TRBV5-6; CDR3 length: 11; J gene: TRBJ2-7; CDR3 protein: CASSYAYEQYF
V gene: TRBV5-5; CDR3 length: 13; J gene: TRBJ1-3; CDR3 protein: CASSLGVENTIYF
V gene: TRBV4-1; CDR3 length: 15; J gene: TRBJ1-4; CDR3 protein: CASSLSRGSNEKLFF
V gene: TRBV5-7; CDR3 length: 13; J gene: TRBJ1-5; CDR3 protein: CASSFGGLQPQHF
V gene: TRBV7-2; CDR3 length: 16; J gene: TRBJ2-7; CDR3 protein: CASSLEGTSYYYEQYF
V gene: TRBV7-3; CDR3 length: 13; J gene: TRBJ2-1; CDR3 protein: CASSPGGGPEQFF
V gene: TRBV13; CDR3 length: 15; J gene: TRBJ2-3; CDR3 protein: CASSKRGANTDTQYF
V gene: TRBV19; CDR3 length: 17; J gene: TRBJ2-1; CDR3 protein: CASTGSTYSSSYNEQFF
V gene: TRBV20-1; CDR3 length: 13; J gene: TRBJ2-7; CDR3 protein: CSASSGSSSEQYF